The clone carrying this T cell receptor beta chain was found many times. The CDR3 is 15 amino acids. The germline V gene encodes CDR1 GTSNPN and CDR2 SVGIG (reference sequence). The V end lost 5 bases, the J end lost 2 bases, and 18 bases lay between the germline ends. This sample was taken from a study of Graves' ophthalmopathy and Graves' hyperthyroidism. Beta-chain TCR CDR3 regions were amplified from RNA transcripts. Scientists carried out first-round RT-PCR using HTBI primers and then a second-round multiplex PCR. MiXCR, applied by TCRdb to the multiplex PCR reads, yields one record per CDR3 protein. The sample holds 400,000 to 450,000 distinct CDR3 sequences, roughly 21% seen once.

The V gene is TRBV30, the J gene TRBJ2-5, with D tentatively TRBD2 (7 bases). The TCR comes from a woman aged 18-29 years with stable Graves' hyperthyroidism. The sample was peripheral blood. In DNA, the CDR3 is TGTGCCTGGGGAAGGGGGGGGGTAATGCAAGAGACCCAGTACTTC. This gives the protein CAWGRGGVMQETQYF. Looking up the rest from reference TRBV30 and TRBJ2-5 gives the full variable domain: SQTIHQWPATLVQPVGSPLSLECTVEGTSNPNLYWYRQAAGRGLQLLFYSVGIGQISSEVPQNLSASRPQDRQFILSSKKLLLSDSGFYLCAWGRGGVMQETQYFGPGTRLLVL.